The sequence of this T cell receptor (beta chain) was determined in a study of blood T cell repertoires in COVID-19. The authors' processing: Counts of nucleated cells, estimated from reference gene primer amplification, were obtained. This table comes from immunoSEQ multiplex PCR, and its TCRdb copy is limited to in-frame clones, with some not included. V, J and clone size reflect that table, while D and trimming were determined from the DNA. The sample yields about 360,000 clones, around nine tenths seen once. The CDR3 spans 15 residues. The V gene's germline CDR1 is MNHEY and CDR2 SMNVEV (reference sequence). With 10 bases removed from V and 1 base from J, the gap between germline ends came to 18 bases.

The chain recombines TRBV27 with TRBJ2-3, with D perhaps given as TRBD1 or TRBD2 (7 bases each). This clonotype originated in a woman aged 55-69 years with COVID-19, enrolled during active disease. Input material: peripheral blood. The CDR3 protein is CATRGVSGGTDTQYF. In DNA, the CDR3 is TGTGCCACCAGGGGGGTCAGCGGGGGCACAGATACGCAGTATTTT.